The 16 T cell receptor beta chains presented below share a single source sample, sequenced in a study of shared clonotypes between healthy human individuals. This table comes from immunoSEQ multiplex PCR, and its TCRdb copy is limited to in-frame clones, with some not included. Among around 480,000 clones, over 75% were seen once, and the ten largest hold around 13%. Sequencing input: PBMCs. The source is a woman in her thirties or forties in good health. Some clones in this sample may be carry-over from other donors' samples.

The chain uses TRBV28 and TRBJ2-3, with 9 bases that match TRBD2. This CDR3 contains 16 residues. With V trimmed by 2 bases and J by 5 bases, 8 bases remained unmatched. Germline CDR1 and CDR2: MDHEN and SYDVKM. The CDR3 loop reads CASSLRSGRWGDTQYF. CDR3 sequence (DNA): TGTGCCAGCAGTTTACGGAGCGGGAGGTGGGGAGATACGCAGTATTTT.

This chain uses TRBV29-1 with TRBJ2-1; 9 bases agree with TRBD2. Germline V lookup: CDR1 SQVTM, CDR2 ANQGSEA. The CDR3 totals 14 residues. After removal of 5 bases from V and 7 bases from J, the junction contained 9 bases not matched to a gene. The CDR3 sequence: CSVNPPSGVNEQFF. The CDR3 nucleotides are TGCAGCGTTAATCCCCCTAGCGGGGTTAATGAGCAGTTCTTC.

V and J are TRBV4-2 and TRBJ1-3; D gene uncertain. CDR3 length: 16 residues. Trimming took 0 bases from V and 0 from J, leaving 9 bases between them. Germline values: CDR1 LGHNA, CDR2 YNFKEQ. Here the CDR3 reads CASSQDSSNSGNTIYF. CDR3 in DNA: TGTGCCAGCAGCCAAGATTCGAGTAACTCTGGAAACACCATATATTTT.

The rearrangement links TRBV11-3 to TRBJ2-2; no firm D call. V gave up 8 bases and J gave up 1 base, with 8 bases separating them. Germline CDR1 is SGHNT and CDR2 is YENEEA. There are 13 residues in the CDR3. As DNA, the CDR3 is TGTGCCAGCGCGGACGGGAACACCGGGGAGCTGTTTTTT. The encoded protein is CASADGNTGELFF.

The CDR3 DNA follows: TGTGCCAGCGGAGGTGGTAGCGGGAGGCAAGAGACCCAGTACTTC. Translation: CASGGGSGRQETQYF. The chain joins TRBV19 to TRBJ2-5; 10 nucleotides line up with TRBD2. Per the germline V gene, CDR1 is LNHDA and CDR2 is SQIVND (reference sequence). The length of the CDR3 is 15 residues. J lost 2 bases, V lost 9 bases, and 9 bases had no gene match.

The chain has TRBV5-1 and TRBJ2-3; 10 bases match TRBD2. The CDR3 consists of 18 residues. The junction had 7 bases not matched to a gene; V was cut back by 0 bases and J by 0 bases. Germline assignment: CDR1 SGHRS and CDR2 YFSETQ. CDR3 coding DNA: TGCGCCAGCAGCTTGGTGCCGACTAGCGGGTCTAGCACAGATACGCAGTATTTT. Its translation is CASSLVPTSGSSTDTQYF. The full variable domain, rest sourced from reference TRBV5-1 and TRBJ2-3, is KAGVTQTPRYLIKTRGQQVTLSCSPISGHRSVSWYQQTPGQGLQFLFEYFSETQRNKGNFPGRFSGRQFSNSRSEMNVSTLELGDSALYLCASSLVPTSGSSTDTQYFGPGTRLTVL.

The V call is TRBV28, the J call TRBJ1-4; 10 nucleotides align to TRBD1. With V trimmed by 7 bases and J by 5 bases, 4 bases remained unmatched. CDR3 length equals 14 residues. Germline loops: CDR1 MDHEN, CDR2 SYDVKM. CDR3 region: CASTMTGGNEKLFF. The CDR3 coding sequence is TGTGCCAGCACCATGACAGGGGGCAATGAAAAACTGTTTTTT. The entire variable domain, with the rest obtained from reference TRBV28 and TRBJ1-4, is as follows: DVKVTQSSRYLVKRTGEKVFLECVQDMDHENMFWYRQDPGLGLRLIYFSYDVKMKEKGDIPEGYSVSREKKERFSLILESASTNQTSMYLCASTMTGGNEKLFFGSGTQLSVL.

Here the CDR3 DNA reads TGTGCCAGCAGCTTAATCGCTAACTATGGCTACACCTTC. Protein product: CASSLIANYGYTF. The chain carries TRBV7-3 and TRBJ1-2; D is unresolved. The CDR3 length is 13 residues. In germline, CDR1 is SGHTA, CDR2 FQGTGA. Between the trimmed V and J ends, which lost 1 base and 0 bases, there was a span of 3 bases.

The chain recombines TRBV9 with TRBJ2-1; 8 bases line up with TRBD1. The CDR3 length is 15 residues. J was trimmed by 6 bases and V by 4 bases; bases with no gene match: 9. CDR1 is SGDLS, CDR2 YYNGEE, per germline. CDR3 DNA sequence: TGTGCCAGCAGCCCCCCCCGACAGGGGAGCAATGAGCAGTTCTTC. This sequence encodes CASSPPRQGSNEQFF.

This clone was detected ten times or more. The CDR3: CASSSEVRQPQHF. The CDR3 nucleotides read TGTGCCAGCAGCTCGGAGGTACGTCAGCCCCAGCATTTT. The chain is built from TRBV5-5 and TRBJ1-5; D ambiguous. The CDR3 is 13 residues long. Germline-derived CDR1 and CDR2 are SGHKS and YYEKEE (reference sequence). The V end lost 3 bases, the J end lost 6 bases, and 10 bases lay between the germline ends. Full variable domain (outside the CDR3, taken from reference TRBV5-5 and TRBJ1-5): DAGVTQSPTHLIKTRGQQVTLRCSPISGHKSVSWYQQVLGQGPQFIFQYYEKEERGRGNFPDRFSARQFPNYSSELNVNALLLGDSALYLCASSSEVRQPQHFGDGTRLSIL.

This chain links TRBV2 with TRBJ2-7; no clear D gene. This CDR3 has 16 amino acids. The germline gives CDR1 SNHLY, CDR2 FYNNEI. The V end was cut by 0 bases, the J end by 0 bases, with 12 bases between. CDR3 nucleotide sequence: TGTGCCAGCAGTGAAGCGAAGGGCCGTAGCTCCTACGAGCAGTACTTC. Its protein product is CASSEAKGRSSYEQYF.

This chain joins TRBV30 and TRBJ2-7, with a possible D match to TRBD2 (6 bases). Germline V gene sequence: CDR1 GTSNPN, CDR2 SVGIG (reference sequence). The CDR3 is 13 amino acids. The V gene lost 3 bases and the J gene lost 3 bases, with 12 bases spanning the gap. The CDR3 region is CAWSRGRFYEQYF. Here the CDR3 DNA reads TGTGCCTGGAGCCGGGGGAGGTTCTACGAGCAGTACTTC.

This chain joins TRBV7-9 and TRBJ2-2; D gene ambiguous. The CDR3 spans 13 residues. Germline-derived CDR1 and CDR2 are SEHNR and FQNEAQ (reference sequence). V was cut by 5 bases and J by 4 bases, with 8 bases left in between. CDR3: CASSPALTGELFF. CDR3 sequence (DNA): TGTGCCAGCAGCCCCGCCCTCACCGGGGAGCTGTTTTTT.

This clone was seen a handful of times. The sample contains more than one DNA sequence encoding this CDR3. This chain links TRBV4-3 with TRBJ2-4, with D possibly being TRBD2 (5 bases). The CDR3 has 14 residues. Between the trimmed V and J ends, which lost 0 bases and 7 bases, there was a span of 10 bases. Germline V CDR1 and CDR2: LGHNA, YSLEER. The CDR3 DNA follows: TGCGCCAGCAGCCAAGAGCTGGCGGGCAACATTCAGTACTTC. It is translated as CASSQELAGNIQYF.

The V and J genes are TRBV10-3 and TRBJ1-2; the D gene is possibly TRBD1 (5 bases). Germline CDR1 and CDR2: ENHRY and SYGVKD. This CDR3 is built from 13 residues. The V end lost 7 bases, the J end lost 3 bases, and 12 bases lay between the germline ends. The CDR3 loop is CAITTQGDYGYTF. The CDR3 DNA follows: TGTGCCATCACTACTCAGGGTGACTATGGCTACACCTTC.

This clone has just a few counts. This chain connects TRBV11-3 to TRBJ2-1; perhaps D is TRBD1 or TRBD2 (5 bases each). V was shortened by 5 bases and J by 5 bases, with 13 bases between the two germline ends. The CDR3 covers 14 residues. Per germline, CDR1 SGHNT and CDR2 YENEEA. The CDR3 nucleotides are TGTGCCAGCAGCCGAGGGACGGACAACAATGAGCAGTTCTTC. Amino acid sequence: CASSRGTDNNEQFF.